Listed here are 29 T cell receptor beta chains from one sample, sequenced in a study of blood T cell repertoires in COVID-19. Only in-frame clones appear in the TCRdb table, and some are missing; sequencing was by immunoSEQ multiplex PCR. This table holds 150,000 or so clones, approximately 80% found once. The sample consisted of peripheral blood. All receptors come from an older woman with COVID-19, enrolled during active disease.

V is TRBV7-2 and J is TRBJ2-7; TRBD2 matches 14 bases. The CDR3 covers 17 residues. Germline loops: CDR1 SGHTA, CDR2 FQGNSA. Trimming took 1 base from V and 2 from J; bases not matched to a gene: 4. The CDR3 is CASSLDGLAGGPYEQYV. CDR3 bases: TGTGCCAGCAGCTTAGACGGACTAGCGGGGGGTCCCTACGAGCAGTACGTC.

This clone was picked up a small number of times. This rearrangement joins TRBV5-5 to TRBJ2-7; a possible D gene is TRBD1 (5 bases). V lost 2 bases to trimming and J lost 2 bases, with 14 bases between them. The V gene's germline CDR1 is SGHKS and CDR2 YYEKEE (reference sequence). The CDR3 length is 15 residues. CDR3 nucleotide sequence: TGTGCCAGCAGCTTAGGGGATTCACCACCCTACGAGCAGTACTTC. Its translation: CASSLGDSPPYEQYF.

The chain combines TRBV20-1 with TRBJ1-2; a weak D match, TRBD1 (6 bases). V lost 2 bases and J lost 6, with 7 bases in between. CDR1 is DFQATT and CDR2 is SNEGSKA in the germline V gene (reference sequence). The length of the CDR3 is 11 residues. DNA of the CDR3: TGCAGTGCTAGAAGGGGGAATGGCTACACCTTC. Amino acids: CSARRGNGYTF.

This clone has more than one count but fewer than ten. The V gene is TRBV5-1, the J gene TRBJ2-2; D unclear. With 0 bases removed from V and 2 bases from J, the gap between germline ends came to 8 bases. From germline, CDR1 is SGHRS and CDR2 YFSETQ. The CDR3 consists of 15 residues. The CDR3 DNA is TGCGCCAGCAGCTTGGTGGTGGGCAACACCGGGGAGCTGTTTTTT. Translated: CASSLVVGNTGELFF.

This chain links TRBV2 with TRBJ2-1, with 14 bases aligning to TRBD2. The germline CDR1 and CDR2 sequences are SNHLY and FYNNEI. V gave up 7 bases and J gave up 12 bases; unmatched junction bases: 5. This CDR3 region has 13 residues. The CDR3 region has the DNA TGTGCCAGCACCGGGACTAGCGGGAGAGTGCAGTTCTTC. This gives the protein CASTGTSGRVQFF.

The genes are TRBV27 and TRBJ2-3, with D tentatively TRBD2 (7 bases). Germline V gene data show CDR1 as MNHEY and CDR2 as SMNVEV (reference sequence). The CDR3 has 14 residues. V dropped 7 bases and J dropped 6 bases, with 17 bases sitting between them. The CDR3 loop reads CASTSLGGVDTQYF. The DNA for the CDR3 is TGTGCCAGCACTTCCCTAGGGGGGGTTGATACGCAGTATTTT.

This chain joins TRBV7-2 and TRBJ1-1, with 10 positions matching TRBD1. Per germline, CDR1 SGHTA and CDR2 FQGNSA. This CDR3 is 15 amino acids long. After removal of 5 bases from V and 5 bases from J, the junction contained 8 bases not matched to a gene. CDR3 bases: TGTGCCAGCAGCCCGCGACAGGGGGCGAGTACTGAAGCTTTCTTT. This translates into CASSPRQGASTEAFF. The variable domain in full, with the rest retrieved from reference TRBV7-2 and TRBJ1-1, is GAGVSQSPSNKVTEKGKDVELRCDPISGHTALYWYRQSLGQGLEFLIYFQGNSAPDKSGLPSDRFSAERTGGSVSTLTIQRTQQEDSAVYLCASSPRQGASTEAFFGQGTRLTVV.

The CDR3 region has the DNA TGCGCCAGCAGGCGTGCTCTGACAGGGGGAGGCACAGATACGCAGTATTTT. Translated, it gives CASRRALTGGGTDTQYF. The rearrangement joins TRBV5-1 to TRBJ2-3; 9 bases map to TRBD1. Germline trimming cut 5 bases from V and 1 base from J; bases unmatched to any gene: 11. Germline CDR1 reads SGHRS; CDR2 reads YFSETQ. The CDR3 runs 17 residues. Supplemented by reference TRBV5-1 and TRBJ2-3, the full variable domain reads KAGVTQTPRYLIKTRGQQVTLSCSPISGHRSVSWYQQTPGQGLQFLFEYFSETQRNKGNFPGRFSGRQFSNSRSEMNVSTLELGDSALYLCASRRALTGGGTDTQYFGPGTRLTVL.

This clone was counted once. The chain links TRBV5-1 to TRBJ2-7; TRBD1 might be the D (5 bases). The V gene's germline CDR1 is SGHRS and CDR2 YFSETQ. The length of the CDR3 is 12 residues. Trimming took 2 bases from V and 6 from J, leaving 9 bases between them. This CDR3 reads CASSFEGVEQYF. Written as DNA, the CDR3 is TGCGCCAGCAGCTTCGAAGGGGTCGAGCAGTACTTC.

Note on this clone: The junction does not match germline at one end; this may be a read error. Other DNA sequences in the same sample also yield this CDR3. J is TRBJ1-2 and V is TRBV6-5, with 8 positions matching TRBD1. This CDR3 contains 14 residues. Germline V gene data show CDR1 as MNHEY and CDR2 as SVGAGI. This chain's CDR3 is CASRGTGGFYGYTF. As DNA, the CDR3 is TGTGCTAGCAGGGGGACAGGCGGTTTCTATGGCTACACCTTC.

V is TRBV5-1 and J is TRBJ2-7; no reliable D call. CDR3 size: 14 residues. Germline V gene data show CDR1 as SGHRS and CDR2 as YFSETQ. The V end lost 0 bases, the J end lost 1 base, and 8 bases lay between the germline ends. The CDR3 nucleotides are TGCGCCAGCAGCTTGGACGGTGGTTCCTACGAGCAGTACTTC. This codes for CASSLDGGSYEQYF.

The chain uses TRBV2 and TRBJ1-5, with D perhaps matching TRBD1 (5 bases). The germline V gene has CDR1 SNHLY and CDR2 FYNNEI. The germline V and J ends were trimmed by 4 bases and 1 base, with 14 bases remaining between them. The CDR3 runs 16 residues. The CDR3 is CASSGSQGSSNQPQHF. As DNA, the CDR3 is TGTGCCAGCAGTGGATCCCAGGGAAGCAGCAATCAGCCCCAGCATTTT.

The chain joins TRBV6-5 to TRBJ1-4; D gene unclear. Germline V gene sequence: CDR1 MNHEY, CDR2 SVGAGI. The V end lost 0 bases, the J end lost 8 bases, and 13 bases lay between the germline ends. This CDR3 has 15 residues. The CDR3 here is CASSYSGGRVEKLFF. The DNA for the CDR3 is TGTGCCAGCAGTTACTCCGGAGGGCGAGTCGAAAAACTGTTTTTT.

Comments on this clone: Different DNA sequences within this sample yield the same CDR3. The CDR3 here is CASSLRGNYGYTF. CDR3 in DNA: TGTGCCAGCAGTTTAAGGGGGAACTATGGCTACACCTTC. This chain joins TRBV12-3 or TRBV12-4 and TRBJ1-2, with D possibly matching TRBD1 (6 bases). The CDR3 spans 13 residues. V lost 2 bases, J lost 2 bases, and 6 bases lay in between.

CDR3 sequence reads: CATQRTGGGTEAFF. CDR3 nucleotide sequence: TGTGCCACCCAACGAACAGGGGGCGGAACTGAAGCTTTCTTT. The V and J genes are TRBV6-5 and TRBJ1-1, with 9 bases fitting TRBD1. Germline CDR1 is MNHEY and CDR2 is SVGAGI. The CDR3 has 14 residues. Germline trimming cut 10 bases from V and 5 bases from J; bases unmatched to any gene: 11.

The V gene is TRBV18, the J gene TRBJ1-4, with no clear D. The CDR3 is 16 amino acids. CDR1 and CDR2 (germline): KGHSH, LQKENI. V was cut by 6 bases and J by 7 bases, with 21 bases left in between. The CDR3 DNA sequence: TGTGCCAGCTCCCCCCCTGCCCTCCAAGGGAGTGAAAAACTGTTTTTT. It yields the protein CASSPPALQGSEKLFF.

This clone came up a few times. Here the CDR3 reads CASSQDPTSVNNEQFF. The CDR3 nucleotides read TGTGCCAGCAGCCAAGATCCGACTAGCGTAAACAATGAGCAGTTCTTC. The chain joins TRBV4-2 to TRBJ2-1, with TRBD2 matching over 8 bases. The CDR3 length is 16 residues. With V trimmed by 0 bases and J by 5 bases, 6 bases remained unmatched. The germline CDR1 and CDR2 sequences are LGHNA and YNFKEQ.

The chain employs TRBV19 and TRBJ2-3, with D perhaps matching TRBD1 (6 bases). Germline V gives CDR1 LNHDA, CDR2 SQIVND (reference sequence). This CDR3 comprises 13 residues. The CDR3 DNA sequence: TGTGCGACCCGAGGGGGTTACACAGATACGCAGTATTTT. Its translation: CATRGGYTDTQYF.

The CDR3 loop is CASSALTVPSTDTQYF. CDR3 DNA sequence: TGTGCCAGCAGCGCTTTGACAGTCCCTAGCACAGATACGCAGTATTTT. The J gene is TRBJ2-3, the V gene TRBV7-9; weak D call: TRBD1 (5 bases). Germline lookup yields CDR1 SEHNR and CDR2 FQNEAQ (reference sequence). V shed 5 bases and J shed 0 bases, with 15 bases lying between them. The CDR3 contains 16 residues.

The CDR3 DNA reads TGCGCCAGCAGCTCCACCGGGAATCATAATTCACCCCTCCACTTT. It is translated as CASSSTGNHNSPLHF. The chain combines TRBV5-1 with TRBJ1-6; no reliable D call. The germline V and J ends were trimmed by 3 bases and 5 bases, with 12 bases remaining between them. CDR1 and CDR2 (germline): SGHRS, YFSETQ. The CDR3 totals 15 residues.

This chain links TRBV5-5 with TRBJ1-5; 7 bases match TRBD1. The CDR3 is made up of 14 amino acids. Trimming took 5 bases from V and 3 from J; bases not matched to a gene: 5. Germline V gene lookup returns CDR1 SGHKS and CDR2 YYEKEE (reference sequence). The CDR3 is CASRPGQLNQPQHF. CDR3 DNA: TGTGCCAGCAGGCCGGGACAGCTCAATCAGCCCCAGCATTTT.

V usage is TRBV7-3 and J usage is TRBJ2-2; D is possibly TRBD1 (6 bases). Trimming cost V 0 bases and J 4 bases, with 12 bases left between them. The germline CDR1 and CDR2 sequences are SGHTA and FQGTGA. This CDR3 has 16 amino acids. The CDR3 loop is CASSLTVAGVTGELFF. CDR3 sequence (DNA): TGTGCCAGCAGCTTAACGGTCGCAGGGGTCACCGGGGAGCTGTTTTTT. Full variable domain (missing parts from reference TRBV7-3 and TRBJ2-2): GAGVSQTPSNKVTEKGKYVELRCDPISGHTALYWYRQSLGQGPEFLIYFQGTGAADDSGLPNDRFFAVRPEGSVSTLKIQRTERGDSAVYLCASSLTVAGVTGELFFGEGSRLTVL.

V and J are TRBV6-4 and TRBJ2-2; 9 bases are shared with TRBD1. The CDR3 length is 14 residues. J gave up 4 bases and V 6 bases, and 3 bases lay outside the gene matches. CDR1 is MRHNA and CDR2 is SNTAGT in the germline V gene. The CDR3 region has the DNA TGTGCCAGCAGGACAGGGGGGAGCACCGGGGAGCTGTTTTTT. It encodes CASRTGGSTGELFF.

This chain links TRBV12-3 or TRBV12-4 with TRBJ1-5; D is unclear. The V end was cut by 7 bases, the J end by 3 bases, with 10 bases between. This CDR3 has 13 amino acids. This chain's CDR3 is CASKTGNNQPQHF. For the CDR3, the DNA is TGTGCCAGCAAGACGGGGAACAATCAGCCCCAGCATTTT.

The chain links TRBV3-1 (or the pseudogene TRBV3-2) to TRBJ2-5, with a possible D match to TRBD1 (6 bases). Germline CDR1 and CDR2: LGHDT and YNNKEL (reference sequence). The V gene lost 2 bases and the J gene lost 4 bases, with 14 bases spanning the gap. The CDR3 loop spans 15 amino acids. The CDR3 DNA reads TGTGCCAGCAGCCAAAGAACTAGAGGGGGAGAGACCCAGTACTTC. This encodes CASSQRTRGGETQYF.

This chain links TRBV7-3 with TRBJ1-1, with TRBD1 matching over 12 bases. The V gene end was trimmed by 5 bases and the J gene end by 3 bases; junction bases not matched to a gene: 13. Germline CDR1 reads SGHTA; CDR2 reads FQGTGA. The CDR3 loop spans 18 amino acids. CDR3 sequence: CASSPGPGTGGRDTEAFF. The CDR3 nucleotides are TGTGCCAGCAGCCCGGGACCCGGGACAGGGGGCAGGGACACTGAAGCTTTCTTT.

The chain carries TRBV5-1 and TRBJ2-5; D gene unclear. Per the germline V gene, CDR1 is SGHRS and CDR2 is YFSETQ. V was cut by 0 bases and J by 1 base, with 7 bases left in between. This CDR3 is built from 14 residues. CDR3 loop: CASSLEAVQETQYF. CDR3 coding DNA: TGCGCCAGCAGCTTGGAGGCGGTCCAAGAGACCCAGTACTTC.

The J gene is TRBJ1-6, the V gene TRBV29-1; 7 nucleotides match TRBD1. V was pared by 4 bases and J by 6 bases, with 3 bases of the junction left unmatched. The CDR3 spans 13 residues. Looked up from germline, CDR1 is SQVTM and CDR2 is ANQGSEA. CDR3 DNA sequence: TGCAGCGTTGGTACAGGGGTTAATTCACCCCTCCACTTT. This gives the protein CSVGTGVNSPLHF.

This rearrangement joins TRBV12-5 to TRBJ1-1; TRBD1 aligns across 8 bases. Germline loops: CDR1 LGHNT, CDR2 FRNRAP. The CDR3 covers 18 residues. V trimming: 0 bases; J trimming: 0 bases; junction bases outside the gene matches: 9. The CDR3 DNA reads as TGTGCTAGTGGTTTGGTACTGGGACAGGCCTTAATGAACACTGAAGCTTTCTTT. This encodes CASGLVLGQALMNTEAFF.